This T cell receptor (beta chain) was captured in a study of blood T cells in healthy people across ages (dated by TCRdb to between 2014 and 2017). Regarding the study in general: In model experiments, roughly one uniquely barcoded TCR beta cDNA molecule per two T cells was captured by template switching. The study measured age-related changes in TCR beta repertoire diversity using deep sequencing normalized with unique cDNA molecular identifiers. Donors were grouped into four age groups: young (average 16 years), middle-aged (over 35), aged (approximately 67) and long-lived (about 82). To avoid experimental bias, donors of different ages were distributed randomly across sequencing lanes. The study analyzed two additional independent replicas of 1 million unique cDNA reads from the same blood draw for two donors, one aged 18 to 30 and one aged 80 or older.

Worth noting for this clonotype: The antigen it recognizes is unknown. No base quality information exists; no much larger clone differs at one position.

The donors were some 39 Caucasian individuals from Russia, aged 6 to 90 years, who were systemically healthy. Each donor gave around 9.5 milliliters of peripheral blood, collected into EDTA-treated Vacutainer tubes. Ficoll-Paque density-gradient centrifugation was used to isolate PBMCs, with at least 6 million per sample. Total RNA was extracted from PBMCs with Trizol reagent, with at least 6 micrograms obtained per sample. For every donor, flow cytometry on a PBMC aliquot measured the percentage of naive CD45RAhigh/CD27high T cells. The library was prepared using 5' RACE. The data were produced on an Illumina HiSeq 2500. A second PCR of roughly 6 to 11 cycles was run with a J-beta primer mix and a sample-barcoded 5' primer. A template-switch 5' adaptor carrying 12 random nucleotides introduced a unique molecular identifier onto each TCR beta cDNA molecule. Each sample yielded at least 3 million CDR3-containing paired-end reads. First-strand cDNA synthesis was performed from all RNA using the Mint cDNA synthesis kit, with priming by a TRBC-specific oligonucleotide. Following uracil-DNA glycosylase treatment, a first 18-cycle PCR with universal primers M1SS and BC2_uni_R was performed on all cDNA. For the original study's pipeline: Normalization of each sample was performed by random selection of 1 million high-quality reads, each carrying a distinct molecular identifier. Instead of being binned into consensus sequences, reads that shared molecular identifiers were thrown out. CDR3 identification, clonotype clustering and error correction used MiTCR with a Q25 quality threshold and the strictest error-elimination algorithm. A nonparametric unseen species model with Euler transformation was used to estimate lower-bound total TCR beta diversity. The public reads were reprocessed in TCRdb via fastp at Q25 and MiXCR, keeping in-frame beta chains. When rows share a CDR3 protein, they turn into one entry using the most common DNA and genes. V and J calls and clone size were set by TCRdb, not the authors. The sample records approximately 1.5 million distinct CDR3 sequences, 35% to 45% of which are singletons. Approximately 4.1% of the sample is in the top ten clones.

The investigation overall reported the following: There was a strong correlation between observed TCR beta diversity and the percentage of naive T cells measured by flow cytometry. As age increased, observed TCR beta diversity per million T cells dropped in a roughly linear way, and a significant reduction was already evident by age 40. Because the CMV infection status of the donors was unknown, age-related changes in expanded clonotypes may potentially have been confounded. Conclusive comparison of naive and antigen-experienced compartments was prevented by the profiling of bulk unsorted PBMCs. Estimates of total diversity based on one million sequenced T cells were regarded as lower bounds and as underestimates. The long-lived group showed more naive CD4+ T cells, fewer expanded clones and increased TCR diversity than the aged group, suggesting age selection.

The clonotype comes from a woman younger than 35 in good health. Sequencing was performed on blood.

The CDR3 sequence is CASRTAGDSMVYTF. The DNA is TGTGCCAGCAGAACCGCCGGGGACAGTATGGTCTACACCTTC. The V and J genes are TRBV28 and TRBJ1-2, with TRBD1 identical over 7 junction bases. V is pruned by 6 bases and J by 10 bases, leaving 14 bases of the junction without a gene match. The CDR3 numbers 14 residues from cysteine through phenylalanine. The sequence is cut down to CDR3 DNA, 42 bases in frame from base 1. CDR1 and CDR2 (MDHEN, SYDVKM) derive from the germline V gene.